This T cell receptor beta chain was identified during a study of CXCR3-negative and CXCR3-positive naive CD8 T cells. Each TRB cDNA library was prepared by 5' RACE (with UMI labels). One entry per CDR3 protein, without DNA, is what TCRdb gives after re-calling the 5' RACE reads. The sample data list some 130,000 distinct CDR3 sequences. This clonotype was obtained from a human donor in good health. Some clones in this sample may be carry-over from other donors' samples. Sequencing was carried out using naive CXCR3- CD8+ T cells from blood. Subset noted: CD45RO-CCR7+CD27+CD95- naive CD8+ T cells lacking CXCR3 (TNR3-).

CDR3 residues: CSARDQTGTVSSYEQYF. The chain employs TRBV20-1 and TRBJ2-7; checking the TCRdb D call of TRBD1 is not possible without DNA. Per germline, CDR1 DFQATT and CDR2 SNEGSKA (reference sequence). The CDR3 runs to 17 residues.